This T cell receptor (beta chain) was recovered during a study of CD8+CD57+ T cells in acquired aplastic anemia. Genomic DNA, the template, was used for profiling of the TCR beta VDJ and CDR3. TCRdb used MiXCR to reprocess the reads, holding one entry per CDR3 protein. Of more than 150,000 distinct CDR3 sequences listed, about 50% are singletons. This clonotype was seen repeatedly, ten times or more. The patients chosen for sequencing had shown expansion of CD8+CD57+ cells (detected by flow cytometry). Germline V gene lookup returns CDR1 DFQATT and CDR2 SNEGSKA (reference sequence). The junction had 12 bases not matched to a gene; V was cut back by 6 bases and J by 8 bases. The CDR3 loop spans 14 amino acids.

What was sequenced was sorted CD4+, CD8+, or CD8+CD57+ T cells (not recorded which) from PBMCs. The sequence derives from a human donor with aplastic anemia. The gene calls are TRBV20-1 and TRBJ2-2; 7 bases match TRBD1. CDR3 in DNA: TGCAGTGCCATAGAAAACAGGGGTGCGGGGGAGCTGTTTTTT. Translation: CSAIENRGAGELFF.